What follows is one T cell receptor beta chain and its context. Germline CDR1 MGHRA, CDR2 YSYEKL. V was clipped by 3 bases and J by 4 bases, with 12 bases between them. CDR3 length: 14 residues. Donors each provided ten milliliters of peripheral blood. These data are taken from a study of blood T cells in healthy people across ages. A second about 7 to 12 cycle PCR used barcoded and J-beta primers. TCRdb fed the 5' RACE reads into MiXCR, producing one record per CDR3 protein. This repertoire shows around 1.5 million distinct CDR3 sequences, 42% found once; its top ten account for under 8%. This clonotype was sampled from a woman between 18 and 29 years old in good health. The sequencing sample was made of blood. J is TRBJ2-5 and V is TRBV4-1; D perhaps matches TRBD2 (5 bases). The CDR3 protein is CASSQIGRGETQYF. In nucleotides, the CDR3 is TGCGCCAGCAGCCAGATCGGACGGGGAGAGACCCAGTACTTC.